A selection of T cell receptor beta chains follows, all from one sample in a study of blood T cell repertoires in COVID-19. TCRdb's table, derived via immunoSEQ multiplex PCR, lists solely in-frame clones and lacks some. The data hold over 200,000 clones, with about nine tenths observed a single time. Sequenced sample: peripheral blood. Source of these receptors: a woman aged 60 to 75 with acute or convalescent COVID-19. CDR3s include the opening cysteine and the closing phenylalanine or tryptophan. Each record gives: V gene, J gene, clone size, D gene, CDR3 protein, CDR3 DNA. A D gene is named only where the DNA matches it firmly. Not every row has a clone size; where given, it reads once, few, many or a size class.

V: TRBV30
J: TRBJ1-5
size: few
D: -
CDR3: CAWSASGNQPQHF
DNA: TGTGCCTGGAGCGCTTCAGGGAATCAGCCCCAGCATTTT

V: TRBV4-1
J: TRBJ1-2
size: -
D: TRBD1
CDR3: CASSRGTDFLGYTF
DNA: TGCGCCAGCAGCCGAGGGACAGACTTCCTCGGCTACACCTTC

V: TRBV7-9
J: TRBJ1-6
size: -
D: TRBD1
CDR3: CASIPGQGVSPLHF
DNA: TGTGCCAGCATTCCGGGACAGGGTGTTTCACCCCTCCACTTT

V: TRBV7-3
J: TRBJ1-2
size: -
D: TRBD1
CDR3: CASSLLGPRQGAMGGYTF
DNA: TGTGCCAGCAGCTTACTAGGCCCTAGACAGGGGGCAATGGGTGGCTACACCTTC

V: TRBV5-1
J: TRBJ2-3
size: -
D: -
CDR3: CASSPGQTSTDTQYF
DNA: TGCGCCAGCAGCCCTGGACAAACTAGCACAGATACGCAGTATTTT

V: TRBV7-9
J: TRBJ2-5
size: -
D: TRBD1
CDR3: CASSSGQGNQETQYF
DNA: TGTGCCAGCAGCTCCGGACAGGGGAACCAAGAGACCCAGTACTTC

V: TRBV3-1/TRBV3-2
J: TRBJ1-2
size: -
D: -
CDR3: CASSQEGGRGTGYTF
DNA: TGTGCCAGCAGCCAAGAAGGTGGTAGGGGGACAGGCTACACCTTC

V: TRBV18
J: TRBJ1-2
size: -
D: TRBD1
CDR3: CASSSTGGLPDGYTF
DNA: TGTGCCAGCTCTTCGACAGGGGGTCTCCCAGATGGCTACACCTTC

V: TRBV6-1
J: TRBJ1-2
size: -
D: TRBD1
CDR3: CASSEAGTGGPYGYTF
DNA: TGTGCCAGCAGTGAAGCCGGGACAGGGGGCCCCTATGGCTACACCTTC

V: TRBV7-8
J: TRBJ1-2
size: -
D: -
CDR3: CASSRTTATIYTF
DNA: TGTGCCAGCAGCCGGACGACAGCGACCATCTACACCTTC

V: TRBV28
J: TRBJ1-5
size: -
D: TRBD1
CDR3: CASDRDSLNQPQHF
DNA: TGTGCCAGCGACCGGGACAGTCTAAATCAGCCCCAGCATTTT

V: TRBV10-3
J: TRBJ2-1
size: -
D: TRBD2
CDR3: CAISTGTSALNEQFF
DNA: TGTGCCATCAGCACTGGGACTAGCGCCCTCAATGAGCAGTTCTTC

V: TRBV7-6
J: TRBJ1-1
size: -
D: -
CDR3: CASSFQAGGKNTEAFF
DNA: TGTGCCAGCAGCTTTCAAGCGGGAGGGAAGAACACTGAAGCTTTCTTT

V: TRBV25-1
J: TRBJ2-7
size: -
D: TRBD1
CDR3: CASRGQASYEQYF
DNA: TGTGCCAGCAGGGGACAGGCGAGCTACGAGCAGTACTTC

V: TRBV11-3
J: TRBJ2-5
size: -
D: TRBD1
CDR3: CASSPTGTGGETQYF
DNA: TGTGCCAGCAGCCCCACGGGGACAGGAGGGGAGACCCAGTACTTC

V: TRBV18
J: TRBJ1-1
size: -
D: -
CDR3: CASSPSGQNTEAFF
DNA: TGTGCCAGCTCACCTTCGGGACAGAACACTGAAGCTTTCTTT

V: TRBV27
J: TRBJ1-3
size: -
D: -
CDR3: CASSSTGGASGNTIYF
DNA: TGTGCCAGCAGCTCCACCGGGGGGGCATCGGGAAACACCATATATTTT

V: TRBV6-2/TRBV6-3
J: TRBJ2-5
size: -
D: TRBD2
CDR3: CASSFRSGRTQETQYF
DNA: TGTGCCAGCAGTTTTCGAAGCGGGAGGACCCAAGAGACCCAGTACTTC

V: TRBV9
J: TRBJ2-5
size: -
D: TRBD2
CDR3: CASSVGGLAGDQETQYF
DNA: TGTGCCAGCAGCGTAGGGGGACTAGCGGGGGACCAAGAGACCCAGTACTTC

V: TRBV2
J: TRBJ2-1
size: -
D: TRBD2
CDR3: CASSPGGYNEQFF
DNA: TGTGCCAGCAGCCCGGGGGGCTACAATGAGCAGTTCTTC

V: TRBV5-1
J: TRBJ1-4
size: -
D: TRBD1
CDR3: CASRTGQVATNEKLFF
DNA: TGCGCCAGCAGGACGGGACAGGTAGCAACTAATGAAAAACTGTTTTTT

V: TRBV18
J: TRBJ1-5
size: once
D: -
CDR3: CASSPPGQPQHF
DNA: TGTGCCAGCTCACCCCCCGGGCAGCCCCAGCATTTT

V: TRBV27
J: TRBJ1-4
size: -
D: TRBD1
CDR3: CASSLLRQGTNEKLFF
DNA: TGTGCCAGCAGTTTACTCCGACAGGGCACTAATGAAAAACTGTTTTTT

V: TRBV7-9
J: TRBJ1-5
size: -
D: -
CDR3: CASSLGQRANSNQPQHF
DNA: TGTGCCAGCAGCTTAGGGCAGCGAGCTAATAGCAATCAGCCCCAGCATTTT

V: TRBV19
J: TRBJ1-5
size: -
D: TRBD1
CDR3: CASSIDRTGGQPQHF
DNA: TGTGCCAGTAGTATAGATCGAACAGGGGGTCAGCCCCAGCATTTT

V: TRBV19
J: TRBJ2-3
size: -
D: TRBD2
CDR3: CASSIGGLAVGTQYF
DNA: TGTGCCAGTAGTATCGGGGGACTAGCAGTGGGTACGCAGTATTTT

V: TRBV6-1
J: TRBJ1-2
size: -
D: TRBD1
CDR3: CASSDPGQGSYGYTF
DNA: TGTGCCAGCAGTGATCCGGGACAGGGAAGCTATGGCTACACCTTC

V: TRBV15
J: TRBJ1-3
size: -
D: -
CDR3: CATSRSGPPGNTIYF
DNA: TGTGCCACCAGCAGGTCCGGTCCGCCAGGAAACACCATATATTTT

V: TRBV12-3/TRBV12-4
J: TRBJ2-7
size: -
D: -
CDR3: CASSLTGFEQYF
DNA: TGTGCCAGCAGTTTGACGGGTTTCGAGCAGTACTTC

V: TRBV6-1
J: TRBJ1-1
size: -
D: -
CDR3: CASSEGQGLTAFF
DNA: TGTGCCAGCAGTGAAGGGCAGGGCCTGACGGCTTTCTTT

V: TRBV30
J: TRBJ1-4
size: -
D: TRBD1
CDR3: CAANTRDRVGKLFF
DNA: TGTGCCGCAAATACCCGGGACAGGGTAGGAAAACTGTTTTTT

V: TRBV5-6
J: TRBJ2-5
size: -
D: TRBD2
CDR3: CASSLTGRGGETQYF
DNA: TGTGCCAGCAGCTTGACCGGGAGGGGAGGGGAGACCCAGTACTTC

V: TRBV10-3
J: TRBJ1-2
size: -
D: TRBD1
CDR3: CAARGLDGYTF
DNA: TGTGCGGCCAGGGGGTTGGATGGCTACACCTTC

V: TRBV9
J: TRBJ1-1
size: -
D: -
CDR3: CASSVDQGGTEAFF
DNA: TGTGCCAGCAGCGTAGACCAGGGTGGGACTGAAGCTTTCTTT

V: TRBV4-1
J: TRBJ1-1
size: -
D: TRBD1
CDR3: CASSQGRAYSRDRLNTEAFF
DNA: TGCGCCAGCAGCCAAGGTCGGGCTTATAGCCGGGACAGGTTGAACACTGAAGCTTTCTTT

V: TRBV7-9
J: TRBJ2-5
size: -
D: TRBD1
CDR3: CASSRGDRGETQYF
DNA: TGTGCCAGCAGCCGCGGGGACAGGGGAGAGACCCAGTACTTC

V: TRBV6-5
J: TRBJ2-7
size: -
D: TRBD1
CDR3: CASSYGTGGGYEQYF
DNA: TGTGCCAGCAGTTACGGGACAGGTGGGGGCTACGAGCAGTACTTC

V: TRBV27
J: TRBJ2-2
size: -
D: TRBD1
CDR3: CASSFWTGGRSTGELFF
DNA: TGTGCCAGCAGTTTCTGGACAGGGGGCCGAAGTACCGGGGAGCTGTTTTTT

V: TRBV5-8
J: TRBJ1-4
size: -
D: -
CDR3: CASSTGVGREKLFF
DNA: TGTGCCAGCAGCACGGGAGTAGGGAGAGAAAAACTGTTTTTT

V: TRBV2
J: TRBJ2-7
size: few
D: TRBD2
CDR3: CASSRQTGLAGIEQYF
DNA: TGTGCCAGCAGTCGACAGACAGGACTAGCGGGGATCGAGCAGTACTTC

V: TRBV6-5
J: TRBJ1-1
size: -
D: -
CDR3: CASRLYPTAQAGAFF
DNA: TGTGCCAGCAGACTTTATCCAACGGCCCAGGCGGGAGCTTTCTTT

V: TRBV29-1
J: TRBJ2-3
size: -
D: TRBD1
CDR3: CSFIGTGVTDTQYF
DNA: TGCAGCTTTATTGGGACAGGGGTCACAGATACGCAGTATTTT

V: TRBV4-2
J: TRBJ1-6
size: -
D: TRBD1
CDR3: CASSPDLNGGQRSSYNSPLHF
DNA: TGTGCCAGCAGCCCCGATCTAAACGGGGGACAGAGAAGCTCCTATAATTCACCCCTCCACTTT

V: TRBV6-1
J: TRBJ2-3
size: -
D: TRBD2
CDR3: CASSGGGARTSTDTQYF
DNA: TGTGCCAGCAGTGGCGGGGGGGCGCGAACAAGCACAGATACGCAGTATTTT

V: TRBV18
J: TRBJ1-2
size: -
D: TRBD1
CDR3: CASSPDRGHGYGYTF
DNA: TGTGCCAGCTCACCTGACAGGGGGCATGGCTATGGCTACACCTTC

V: TRBV6-5
J: TRBJ2-1
size: -
D: TRBD2
CDR3: CASSRGLVNEQFF
DNA: TGTGCCAGCAGTCGTGGACTAGTCAATGAGCAGTTCTTC

V: TRBV5-1
J: TRBJ1-5
size: -
D: TRBD1
CDR3: CASSLGQGSQPQHF
DNA: TGCGCCAGCAGCTTAGGACAGGGGAGTCAGCCCCAGCATTTT

V: TRBV30
J: TRBJ1-1
size: -
D: TRBD1
CDR3: CAWTPGQANTEAFF
DNA: TGTGCCTGGACCCCGGGACAGGCGAACACTGAAGCTTTCTTT

V: TRBV30
J: TRBJ1-1
size: -
D: -
CDR3: CAGSRVESTEAFF
DNA: TGTGCCGGCTCACGGGTTGAATCCACTGAAGCTTTCTTT

V: TRBV6-5
J: TRBJ1-2
size: -
D: TRBD1
CDR3: CASSYSGGANGYTF
DNA: TGTGCCAGCAGTTACTCAGGGGGCGCGAATGGCTACACCTTC

V: TRBV20-1
J: TRBJ1-2
size: -
D: -
CDR3: CSASGRNYGYTF
DNA: TGCAGTGCTAGTGGCAGAAACTATGGCTACACCTTC

V: TRBV4-3
J: TRBJ1-2
size: -
D: -
CDR3: CASSQDVRVRDGYTF
DNA: TGCGCCAGCAGCCAAGATGTGAGGGTTCGCGATGGCTACACCTTC

V: TRBV5-1
J: TRBJ2-5
size: -
D: -
CDR3: CASSLGGGETQYF
DNA: TGCGCCAGCAGCTTAGGGGGTGGAGAGACCCAGTACTTC

V: TRBV2
J: TRBJ2-5
size: -
D: -
CDR3: CASKDGLTFQETQYF
DNA: TGTGCCAGCAAGGACGGACTTACTTTCCAAGAGACCCAGTACTTC

V: TRBV2
J: TRBJ2-2
size: -
D: TRBD2
CDR3: CASMLTSANTGELFF
DNA: TGTGCCAGCATGTTGACTAGCGCCAACACCGGGGAGCTGTTTTTT

V: TRBV5-1
J: TRBJ1-6
size: -
D: -
CDR3: CASSLGQVEYSPLHF
DNA: TGCGCCAGCAGCTTGGGCCAGGTTGAGTACTCACCCCTCCACTTT

V: TRBV3-1/TRBV3-2
J: TRBJ1-1
size: -
D: -
CDR3: CASSRGREAFF
DNA: TGTGCCAGCAGCCGGGGGAGGGAAGCTTTCTTT